This T cell receptor (beta chain) appears in the sequencing data of a study of immune evolution from preneoplasia to lung adenocarcinoma. CDR3 size: 15 residues. The germline gives CDR1 SGHDN, CDR2 FVKESK. Trimming cost V 3 bases and J 7 bases, with 18 bases left between them. Only a few counts were recorded for this clone. TCRdb keeps only in-frame clones here, not all; method: immunoSEQ multiplex PCR. Among roughly 5,300 clones listed, over 65% were seen once. Sequencing was done on a sample of FFPE lung adenocarcinoma in situ tissue. The chain recombines TRBV14 with TRBJ1-2; possibly TRBD1 for D (6 bases). The source is a person aged 60-80 years with lung adenocarcinoma. As DNA, the CDR3 is TGTGCCAGCAGCCAGTTTCTCGGGGGGCTAAGTGGCTACACCTTC. Translated, it gives CASSQFLGGLSGYTF.